Reported below is one T cell receptor beta chain. The antigen is undetermined. 5'RACE, which relied on constant-segment primers, yielded TCR alpha and TCR beta cDNA libraries carrying sample barcodes and UMIs. One entry per CDR3 protein, called by TCRdb with MiXCR from the 5' RACE reads. The sample shows roughly 140,000 distinct CDR3 sequences, around 15% of them seen only once. The data are from a study of T-cell memory formation after mild COVID-19. At the level of the study: TCR clusters were mostly donor specific. The study, taken as a whole, reports: The finding that pre-infection memory included some responding clones suggested that cross-reactive memory joined. There was no confirmation that second-wave clones peaking on day 37 were SARS-CoV-2 specific.

CDR1 SGHDT and CDR2 YYEEEE come from the germline V gene. J was trimmed by 6 bases and V by 4 bases; bases with no gene match: 10. CDR3 length: 15 amino acids. The genes are TRBV5-6 and TRBJ2-1; 7 bases agree with TRBD2. Sequencing was done on a sample of PBMCs or a T cell subset sorted from them (not recorded which). This clonotype originated in an adult woman who had mild COVID-19 (a few samples of this study predate the infection). Cell type and time point are not known. CDR3 bases: TGTGCCAGCAGCGGAGCGGGGACCGCTGGCAATGAGCAGTTCTTC. The encoded protein is CASSGAGTAGNEQFF.